This T cell receptor beta chain was identified in a study of cytomegalovirus exposure and HLA in healthy donors. Per the germline V gene, CDR1 is SGHAT and CDR2 is FQNNGV. The CDR3 consists of 15 residues. J was trimmed by 2 bases and V by 0 bases; bases with no gene match: 4. Profiling relied on immunoSEQ multiplex PCR, and the TCRdb table lists in-frame clones only, not all of them. The table includes some 150,000 clones, 85% to 90% detected once. General observations from the study: CMV antigen specificity of a few CMV-associated chains was confirmed in vitro.

Notes on this clone: Its antigen is not known.

What was sequenced was PBMCs. The TCR sequence derives from a man between 18 and 29 years old in good health and CMV-seronegative. The chain combines TRBV11-2 with TRBJ2-7, with 7 bases matching TRBD2. The CDR3 sequence is CASSLDRAGAYEQYF. In nucleotides, the CDR3 is TGTGCCAGCAGCTTAGACAGGGCGGGAGCCTACGAGCAGTACTTC.